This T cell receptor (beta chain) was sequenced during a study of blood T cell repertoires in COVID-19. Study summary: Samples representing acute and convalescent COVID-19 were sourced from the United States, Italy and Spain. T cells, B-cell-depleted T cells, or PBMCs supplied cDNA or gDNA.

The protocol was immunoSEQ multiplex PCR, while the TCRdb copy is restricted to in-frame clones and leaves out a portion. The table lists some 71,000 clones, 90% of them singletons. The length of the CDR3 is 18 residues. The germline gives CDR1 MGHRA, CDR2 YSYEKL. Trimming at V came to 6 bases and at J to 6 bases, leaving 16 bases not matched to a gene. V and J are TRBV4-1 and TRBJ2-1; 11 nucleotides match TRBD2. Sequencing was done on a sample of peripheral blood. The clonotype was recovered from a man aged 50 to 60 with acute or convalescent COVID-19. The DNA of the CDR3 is TGCGCCAGCAGTCAACATGGCGAGACTAGCGGGACCAGCAATGAGCAGTTCTTC. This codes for CASSQHGETSGTSNEQFF.